The 29 T cell receptor beta chains below come from one sample, sequenced in a study of long-term antiretroviral therapy in people with HIV. Samples were assayed with immunoSEQ v3.0 at survey level. TCRdb keeps only in-frame clones here, not all; method: immunoSEQ multiplex PCR. Seen here are fewer than 8,000 clones, approximately 76% observed once, and the top ten hold around 30%. This sample comprised unsorted PBMCs, obtained 0.2 years after starting antiretroviral therapy. The origin of the receptors is a man aged 40-55 years with HIV.

This clone was seen a handful of times. This chain links TRBV6-6 with TRBJ1-5, with D possibly TRBD1 on 5 matching bases. CDR1 MNHNY and CDR2 SVGAGI come from the germline V gene (reference sequence). The CDR3 has 13 residues. Trimming shortened V by 8 bases and J by 5 bases, and 13 bases separated the two germline ends. CDR3 loop: CASSGTGDQPQHF. As DNA, the CDR3 is TGTGCCAGCTCCGGGACGGGCGATCAGCCCCAGCATTTT.

This chain links TRBV9 with TRBJ1-2; 7 bases line up with TRBD1. The CDR3 loop spans 13 amino acids. After removal of 3 bases from V and 4 bases from J, the junction contained 3 bases not matched to a gene. Germline assignment: CDR1 SGDLS and CDR2 YYNGEE. CDR3 in amino acids: CASSDHRGYGYTF. The CDR3 DNA sequence: TGTGCCAGCAGCGATCACAGGGGCTATGGCTACACCTTC.

In this sample, this clone turned up a few times. The J gene is TRBJ2-2, the V gene TRBV2, with D possibly matching TRBD2 (5 bases). Germline-derived CDR1 and CDR2 are SNHLY and FYNNEI. This CDR3 is built from 15 residues. V was pared by 5 bases and J by 5 bases, with 15 bases between. The chain's CDR3 is CASSSGSAPTGELFF. DNA for the CDR3: TGTGCCAGCAGTAGTGGTAGCGCCCCGACCGGGGAGCTGTTTTTT.

The genes are TRBV29-1 and TRBJ2-7; D tentatively reads TRBD1 or TRBD2 (5 bases each). Germline V gene lookup returns CDR1 SQVTM and CDR2 ANQGSEA. V was cut by 5 bases and J by 2 bases, with 7 bases left in between. CDR3 length: 11 amino acids. CDR3 protein: CSVLGAYEQYF. The CDR3 nucleotides are TGCAGCGTTCTGGGGGCCTACGAGCAGTACTTC.

This chain uses TRBV30 with TRBJ2-3; D not certain. Trimming removed 0 bases at V and 5 bases at J, with 6 bases between. The CDR3 is 12 residues long. The germline V gene has CDR1 GTSNPN and CDR2 SVGIG (reference sequence). The CDR3 spells CAWSVQGDTQYF. The DNA of the CDR3 is TGTGCCTGGAGTGTACAAGGAGATACGCAGTATTTT.

V gene TRBV7-2 combines with J gene TRBJ2-7; 14 nucleotides agree with TRBD2. Germline lookup yields CDR1 SGHTA and CDR2 FQGNSA. This CDR3 spans 18 amino acids. Trimming removed 2 bases from V and 3 bases from J; junction bases left unmatched: 9. The CDR3 region is CASSLFGGLAGVNYEQYF. The CDR3 DNA sequence: TGTGCCAGCAGCTTATTTGGGGGACTAGCGGGGGTGAACTACGAGCAGTACTTC.

This chain joins TRBV5-1 and TRBJ1-3, with 7 bases aligning to TRBD1. Germline CDR1 reads SGHRS; CDR2 reads YFSETQ. V was pared by 1 base and J by 2 bases, with 3 bases of the junction left unmatched. CDR3 size: 15 residues. The CDR3 bases are TGCGCCAGCAGCTTGCAGGGGGGTACTGGAAACACCATATATTTT. It specifies CASSLQGGTGNTIYF. Drawing the rest from reference TRBV5-1 and TRBJ1-3, the complete variable domain is KAGVTQTPRYLIKTRGQQVTLSCSPISGHRSVSWYQQTPGQGLQFLFEYFSETQRNKGNFPGRFSGRQFSNSRSEMNVSTLELGDSALYLCASSLQGGTGNTIYFGEGSWLTVV.

The rearrangement links TRBV6-4 to TRBJ1-6; D call uncertain. V was trimmed by 6 bases and J by 6 bases, leaving 9 bases between them. The CDR3 has 13 residues. The germline CDR1 and CDR2 sequences are MRHNA and SNTAGT. CDR3 DNA: TGTGCCAGCAGAAAATCTGCTAATTCACCCCTCCACTTT. The encoded protein is CASRKSANSPLHF.

This clone appeared a few times. The chain recombines TRBV27 with TRBJ2-7; D is ambiguous. The germline gives CDR1 MNHEY, CDR2 SMNVEV (reference sequence). The length of the CDR3 is 16 residues. The ends were cut back, 0 bases at V and 0 bases at J, with 12 bases in the middle. The CDR3: CASSLSLGEISYEQYF. DNA of the CDR3: TGTGCCAGCAGTTTATCGTTGGGCGAGATCTCCTACGAGCAGTACTTC.

J is TRBJ2-3 and V is TRBV5-4; no reliable D call. The CDR3 has 14 amino acids. CDR1 is SGHNT, CDR2 YYREEE, per germline (reference sequence). The germline V and J ends were trimmed by 0 bases and 5 bases, with 10 bases remaining between them. CDR3 sequence: CASSLEGWQDTQYF. The CDR3 region has the DNA TGTGCCAGCAGCTTGGAAGGGTGGCAAGATACGCAGTATTTT. Supplemented by reference TRBV5-4 and TRBJ2-3, the full variable domain reads ETGVTQSPTHLIKTRGQQVTLRCSSQSGHNTVSWYQQALGQGPQFIFQYYREEENGRGNFPPRFSGLQFPNYSSELNVNALELDDSALYLCASSLEGWQDTQYFGPGTRLTVL.

The chain uses TRBV29-1 and TRBJ1-4, with D uncertain. Germline V gene lookup returns CDR1 SQVTM and CDR2 ANQGSEA. This CDR3 has 12 amino acids. Trimming removed 4 bases at V and 5 bases at J, with 8 bases between. This CDR3 reads CSVAGTNEKLFF. The CDR3 coding sequence is TGCAGCGTTGCAGGTACAAATGAAAAACTGTTTTTT.

V is TRBV19 and J is TRBJ2-1, with D possibly TRBD1 on 5 matching bases. Germline V gene data show CDR1 as LNHDA and CDR2 as SQIVND (reference sequence). V dropped 3 bases and J dropped 4 bases, with 7 bases sitting between them. The CDR3 length is 13 residues. CDR3 bases: TGTGCCAGTAGTATGGCAGGGTACAATGAGCAGTTCTTC. It is translated as CASSMAGYNEQFF. The full variable domain, its missing parts supplied by reference TRBV19 and TRBJ2-1, is DGGITQSPKYLFRKEGQNVTLSCEQNLNHDAMYWYRQDPGQGLRLIYYSQIVNDFQKGDIAEGYSVSREKKESFPLTVTSAQKNPTAFYLCASSMAGYNEQFFGPGTRLTVL.

This chain connects TRBV19 to TRBJ1-5; the D is unclear. Germline V gene data show CDR1 as LNHDA and CDR2 as SQIVND (reference sequence). The length of the CDR3 is 14 residues. Trimming removed 5 bases from V and 6 bases from J, with 14 bases in between. CDR3: CASSATSTFQPQHF. CDR3 DNA sequence: TGTGCCAGTAGTGCAACTTCGACTTTTCAGCCCCAGCATTTT. The full variable domain, rest sourced from reference TRBV19 and TRBJ1-5, is DGGITQSPKYLFRKEGQNVTLSCEQNLNHDAMYWYRQDPGQGLRLIYYSQIVNDFQKGDIAEGYSVSREKKESFPLTVTSAQKNPTAFYLCASSATSTFQPQHFGDGTRLSIL.

The V call is TRBV4-1, the J call TRBJ2-5, with D hard to call. CDR1 and CDR2 (germline): MGHRA, YSYEKL. Deletions cut 1 base from V and 2 bases from J, with 14 bases between. The CDR3 has 16 residues. The CDR3 sequence is CASSQVSIGWQETQYF. For the CDR3, the DNA is TGCGCCAGCAGCCAAGTCTCAATCGGTTGGCAAGAGACCCAGTACTTC.

The CDR3 coding sequence is TGTGCCAGCAGCCCAAGTTTGGACTACGAGCAGTACTTC. This sequence encodes CASSPSLDYEQYF. The V and J genes are TRBV5-6 and TRBJ2-7; the D is unclear. The V end lost 4 bases, the J end lost 3 bases, and 11 bases lay between the germline ends. This CDR3 is built from 13 residues. Germline V lookup: CDR1 SGHDT, CDR2 YYEEEE.

This clone is medium-sized (0.01 to 0.1%) by share. The chain recombines TRBV27 with TRBJ1-6; 7 bases line up with TRBD1. Trimming took 6 bases from V and 8 from J; bases not matched to a gene: 10. From germline, CDR1 is MNHEY and CDR2 SMNVEV (reference sequence). This CDR3 region has 15 residues. The CDR3 DNA reads as TGTGCCAGCAGGCCAGGGGACAGCATTTATTCACCCCTCCACTTT. It encodes CASRPGDSIYSPLHF.

This rearrangement joins TRBV2 to TRBJ1-2, with TRBD1 matching over 7 bases. This CDR3 comprises 14 residues. Germline V gene sequence: CDR1 SNHLY, CDR2 FYNNEI. Trimming removed 6 bases from V and 2 bases from J; junction bases left unmatched: 6. The CDR3 DNA is TGTGCCAGCAGCCGACAGGGACCCAACTATGGCTACACCTTC. It translates to CASSRQGPNYGYTF.

This clone was recorded only once. The junction departs from the called germline gene at one end, perhaps through a read error. This rearrangement joins TRBV5-4 to TRBJ2-7; D remains unclear. Germline V lookup: CDR1 SGHNT, CDR2 YYREEE (reference sequence). The CDR3 extends over 13 amino acids. The CDR3 sequence is CASSLEPLTEQYF. CDR3 DNA sequence: TGTGCCAGCAGTTTGGAGCCCCTGACTGAGCAGTACTTC.

The chain is built from TRBV10-2 and TRBJ2-6; 9 bases match TRBD1. CDR3 length equals 16 residues. Germline V gives CDR1 WSHSY, CDR2 SAAADI. The V segment lost 10 bases and the J segment 4 bases; nucleotides outside the gene matches: 11. CDR3 sequence: CATWDRAQGGANVLTF. The CDR3 DNA is TGCGCCACATGGGACAGGGCCCAGGGGGGGGCCAACGTCCTGACTTTC.

This clone was seen once. This chain uses TRBV7-9 with TRBJ2-1; D call uncertain. V was cut by 5 bases and J by 2 bases, with 7 bases left in between. The CDR3 covers 13 residues. Germline loops: CDR1 SEHNR, CDR2 FQNEAQ (reference sequence). The chain's CDR3 is CASSPGPYNEQFF. The DNA for the CDR3 is TGTGCCAGCAGCCCTGGTCCCTACAATGAGCAGTTCTTC.

This clone appeared once. The V and J genes are TRBV6-1 and TRBJ1-1; unclear D gene. CDR3 size: 12 residues. Trimming took off 6 bases at V and 3 bases at J, with 8 bases between the two ends. From germline, CDR1 is MNHNS and CDR2 SASEGT. The CDR3 protein is CASSDLYTEAFF. As DNA, the CDR3 is TGTGCCAGCAGCGATCTATACACTGAAGCTTTCTTT.

CDR3: CASSPTGVYEQYF. CDR3 nucleotides: TGTGCCAGCAGCCCAACAGGGGTTTACGAGCAGTACTTC. The V and J genes are TRBV6-6 and TRBJ2-7; 7 bases fit TRBD1. With 6 bases clipped from V and 4 bases from J, the junction kept 6 bases outside the gene matches. CDR1 MNHNY and CDR2 SVGAGI come from the germline V gene (reference sequence). This CDR3 comprises 13 residues.

The J gene is TRBJ2-2, the V gene TRBV5-1; no firm D call. Looked up from germline, CDR1 is SGHRS and CDR2 is YFSETQ. The CDR3 length is 16 residues. Between the trimmed V and J ends, which lost 0 bases and 5 bases, there was a span of 14 bases. The CDR3 loop reads CASSLEVIIGTGELFF. CDR3 bases: TGCGCCAGCAGCTTGGAAGTGATAATTGGGACCGGGGAGCTGTTTTTT.

This clone was counted only a few times. The J gene is TRBJ2-7, the V gene TRBV19; tentative D call: TRBD2 (6 bases). The V end lost 5 bases, the J end lost 2 bases, and 13 bases lay between the germline ends. CDR3 size: 14 residues. CDR1 and CDR2 (germline): LNHDA, SQIVND (reference sequence). The CDR3 region is CASSFAGRPYEQYF. The CDR3 DNA follows: TGTGCCAGTAGTTTCGCGGGACGGCCCTACGAGCAGTACTTC.

The chain has TRBV5-1 and TRBJ2-1; TRBD1 matches 7 bases. This CDR3 comprises 15 residues. The V and J ends lost 0 bases and 3 bases, in that order; junction bases with no gene match: 3. The germline V gene has CDR1 SGHRS and CDR2 YFSETQ. CDR3 region: CASSLVPGGYNEQFF. The CDR3 coding sequence is TGCGCCAGCAGCTTGGTTCCAGGGGGCTACAATGAGCAGTTCTTC.

The rearrangement links TRBV6-5 to TRBJ2-2, with 7 nucleotides matching TRBD1. Germline V gene sequence: CDR1 MNHEY, CDR2 SVGAGI. V lost 4 bases to trimming and J lost 8 bases; unmatched junction nucleotides: 10. CDR3 length: 15 residues. In nucleotides, the CDR3 is TGTGCCAGCAGTTGGGTCACAGGGGATAAAGGGGAGCTGTTTTTT. Translation: CASSWVTGDKGELFF.

This clone was seen a single time. The rearrangement links TRBV5-1 to TRBJ2-7; 8 bases fit TRBD1. The CDR3 has 15 amino acids. CDR1 is SGHRS and CDR2 is YFSETQ in the germline V gene. Trimming at V came to 5 bases and at J to 5 bases, leaving 12 bases not matched to a gene. The CDR3 sequence: CASRPSGTGSNEQYF. CDR3 in DNA: TGCGCCAGCAGGCCATCCGGGACAGGTTCGAACGAGCAGTACTTC. Drawing the rest from reference TRBV5-1 and TRBJ2-7, the complete variable domain is KAGVTQTPRYLIKTRGQQVTLSCSPISGHRSVSWYQQTPGQGLQFLFEYFSETQRNKGNFPGRFSGRQFSNSRSEMNVSTLELGDSALYLCASRPSGTGSNEQYFGPGTRLTVT.

The sample holds one count of this clone. The J gene is TRBJ1-2, the V gene TRBV5-6; a weak D match, TRBD1 (5 bases). Germline V CDR1 and CDR2: SGHDT, YYEEEE. The V end was cut by 4 bases, the J end by 7 bases, with 11 bases between. This CDR3 region has 12 residues. The chain's CDR3 is CASSAGVGGYTF. For the CDR3, the DNA is TGTGCCAGCAGCGCGGGGGTGGGTGGCTACACCTTC.

The DNA of the CDR3 is TGTGCCAGCAGCCAAGTCGGCAACTCATTCACAGATACGCAGTATTTT. Its protein is CASSQVGNSFTDTQYF. The chain couples TRBV14 to TRBJ2-3; D is unresolved. V lost 1 base, J lost 2 bases, and 13 bases lay in between. The germline gives CDR1 SGHDN, CDR2 FVKESK. There are 16 residues in the CDR3.